The rows below give T cell receptor beta chains drawn from one sample of a study of human T cells and chemical hapten exposure. In TCRdb, the RACE reads were re-called with MiXCR into one record per CDR3 protein. The table includes over 35,000 distinct CDR3 sequences, more than 8.5% detected once. The starting material was whole blood, obtained in connection with sensitization to the hapten diphenylcyclopropenone (DPC). Every receptor here comes from a woman aged 40 to 50 with alopecia areata. Some clones in this sample may be carry-over from other donors' samples. Each CDR3 is given with its conserved first and last residue. A D gene is named only where the DNA matches it firmly. Clone size is given for some rows only: seen once, a few or many times, or a class if the clone is expanded.

d_call: TRBD1
j_call: TRBJ2-1
clone_size: many
v_call: TRBV20-1
cdr3_nt: TGCAGTGCTAGAACACCGGGACAGGAGTTCAATGAGCAGTTCTTC
cdr3_aa: CSARTPGQEFNEQFF

d_call: -
j_call: TRBJ1-1
clone_size: many
v_call: TRBV11-2
cdr3_nt: TGTGCCAGCAGCTATCTTACTGAGAACACTGAAGCTTTCTTT
cdr3_aa: CASSYLTENTEAFF

d_call: TRBD2
j_call: TRBJ2-5
clone_size: many
v_call: TRBV29-1
cdr3_nt: TGCAGCGTTGAGAAGCGGGGCAGGGCAGAGACCCAGTACTTC
cdr3_aa: CSVEKRGRAETQYF

d_call: -
j_call: TRBJ1-1
clone_size: many
v_call: TRBV9
cdr3_nt: TGTGCCAGCAGCGCGGGACAAGACACTGAAGCTTTCTTT
cdr3_aa: CASSAGQDTEAFF

d_call: -
j_call: TRBJ2-2
clone_size: -
v_call: TRBV7-7
cdr3_nt: TGTGCCAGCAGCCTCAGACGTGGGGGGGAGCTGTTTTTT
cdr3_aa: CASSLRRGGELFF

d_call: -
j_call: TRBJ2-2
clone_size: many
v_call: TRBV9
cdr3_nt: TGTGCCAGCAGCCCCCTACCTGGCGGGGAGAACACCGGGGAGCTGTTTTTT
cdr3_aa: CASSPLPGGENTGELFF

d_call: -
j_call: TRBJ2-2
clone_size: -
v_call: TRBV27
cdr3_nt: TGTGCCAGCAGAAATAGCGCCCTCACCGGGGAGCTGTTTTTT
cdr3_aa: CASRNSALTGELFF

d_call: TRBD2
j_call: TRBJ2-7
clone_size: many
v_call: TRBV12-3/TRBV12-4
cdr3_nt: TGTGCCAGCAGTTGGACTAGCGGGGGGTACGAGCAGTACTTC
cdr3_aa: CASSWTSGGYEQYF

d_call: -
j_call: TRBJ1-5
clone_size: many
v_call: TRBV2
cdr3_nt: TGTGCCAGCGGGAGGGACTATAGCAATCAGCCCCAGCATTTT
cdr3_aa: CASGRDYSNQPQHF

d_call: -
j_call: TRBJ1-1
clone_size: many
v_call: TRBV12-3/TRBV12-4
cdr3_nt: TGTGCCAGCAGCTTGACACACATGAACACTGAAGCTTTCTTT
cdr3_aa: CASSLTHMNTEAFF

d_call: -
j_call: TRBJ1-1
clone_size: -
v_call: TRBV30
cdr3_nt: TGTGCCTGGAGTGTAACTGGGCCCAGCGGAGCTTTCTTT
cdr3_aa: CAWSVTGPSGAFF

d_call: TRBD2
j_call: TRBJ2-1
clone_size: many
v_call: TRBV20-1
cdr3_nt: TGCAGTGCCCCTAGCGGGGGGACCTACAATGAGCAGTTCTTC
cdr3_aa: CSAPSGGTYNEQFF

d_call: TRBD2
j_call: TRBJ2-5
clone_size: many
v_call: TRBV12-3/TRBV12-4
cdr3_nt: TGTGCCAGCAGTTCCGGGGGGGGGCAAGAGACCCAGTACTTC
cdr3_aa: CASSSGGGQETQYF

d_call: -
j_call: TRBJ1-6
clone_size: many
v_call: TRBV11-2
cdr3_nt: TGTGCCAGCAGCTCCCACGGGGCCCGTAATTCACCCCTCCACTTT
cdr3_aa: CASSSHGARNSPLHF

d_call: -
j_call: TRBJ2-5
clone_size: -
v_call: TRBV10-3
cdr3_nt: TGTGCCACCAGGGAAGCTGGAGAGACCCAGTACTTC
cdr3_aa: CATREAGETQYF

d_call: -
j_call: TRBJ1-2
clone_size: many
v_call: TRBV5-1
cdr3_nt: TGCGCCAGCAGCCCCCGCGCGGGGTCAAACTATGGCTACACCTTC
cdr3_aa: CASSPRAGSNYGYTF

d_call: -
j_call: TRBJ1-2
clone_size: many
v_call: TRBV5-5
cdr3_nt: TGTGCCAGCAGCTTGGACCCCCAGGCTAACTATGGCTACACCTTC
cdr3_aa: CASSLDPQANYGYTF

d_call: -
j_call: TRBJ2-1
clone_size: many
v_call: TRBV12-3/TRBV12-4
cdr3_nt: TGTGCCAGCTCGCCGGGGGCCAACTCCTACAATGAGCAGTTCTTC
cdr3_aa: CASSPGANSYNEQFF

d_call: -
j_call: TRBJ1-1
clone_size: many
v_call: TRBV10-2
cdr3_nt: TGCGCCAGCAGGCTACAGGGCATGAACACTGAAGCTTTCTTT
cdr3_aa: CASRLQGMNTEAFF

d_call: -
j_call: TRBJ2-3
clone_size: many
v_call: TRBV7-2
cdr3_nt: TGTGCCAGCAGCAGACCAGGGGCAGATACGCAGTATTTT
cdr3_aa: CASSRPGADTQYF